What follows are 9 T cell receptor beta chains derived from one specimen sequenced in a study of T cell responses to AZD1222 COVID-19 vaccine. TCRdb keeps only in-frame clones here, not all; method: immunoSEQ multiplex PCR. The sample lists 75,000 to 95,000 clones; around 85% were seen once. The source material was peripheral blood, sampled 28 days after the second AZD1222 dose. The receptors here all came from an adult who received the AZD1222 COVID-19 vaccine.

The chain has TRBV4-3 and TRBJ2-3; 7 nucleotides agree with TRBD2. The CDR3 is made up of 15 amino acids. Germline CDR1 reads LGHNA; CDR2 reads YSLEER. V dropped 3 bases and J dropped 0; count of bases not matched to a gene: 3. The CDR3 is CASSQGLLSTDTQYF. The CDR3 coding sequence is TGCGCCAGCAGCCAGGGACTACTTAGCACAGATACGCAGTATTTT.

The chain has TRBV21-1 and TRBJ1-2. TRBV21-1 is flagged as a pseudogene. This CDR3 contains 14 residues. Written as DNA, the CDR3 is TGTGCCAGCAGCAAAGTTCAGCCGCGTGATGGCTACACCTTC. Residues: CASSKVQPRDGYTF.

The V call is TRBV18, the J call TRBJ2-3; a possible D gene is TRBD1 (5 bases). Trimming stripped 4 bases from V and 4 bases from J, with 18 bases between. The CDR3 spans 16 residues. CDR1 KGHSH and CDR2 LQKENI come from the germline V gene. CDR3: CASSLTVALPADTQYF. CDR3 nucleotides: TGTGCCAGCTCACTGACAGTGGCCCTGCCAGCAGATACGCAGTATTTT. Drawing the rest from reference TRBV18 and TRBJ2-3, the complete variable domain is NAGVMQNPRHLVRRRGQEARLRCSPMKGHSHVYWYRQLPEEGLKFMVYLQKENIIDESGMPKERFSAEFPKEGPSILRIQQVVRGDSAAYFCASSLTVALPADTQYFGPGTRLTVL.

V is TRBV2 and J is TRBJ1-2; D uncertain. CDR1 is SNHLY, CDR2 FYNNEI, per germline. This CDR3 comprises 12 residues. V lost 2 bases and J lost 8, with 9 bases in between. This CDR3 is CASSEWLGGYTF. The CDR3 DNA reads TGTGCCAGCAGTGAATGGTTGGGGGGCTACACCTTC. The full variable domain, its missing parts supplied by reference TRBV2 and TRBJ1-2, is EPEVTQTPSHQVTQMGQEVILRCVPISNHLYFYWYRQILGQKVEFLVSFYNNEISEKSEIFDDQFSVERPDGSNFTLKIRSTKLEDSAMYFCASSEWLGGYTFGSGTRLTVV.

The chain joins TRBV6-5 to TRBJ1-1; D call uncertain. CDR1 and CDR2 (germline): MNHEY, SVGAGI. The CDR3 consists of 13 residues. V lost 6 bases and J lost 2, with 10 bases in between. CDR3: CASRPEKNTEAFF. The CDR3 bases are TGTGCCAGCAGGCCCGAAAAAAACACTGAAGCTTTCTTT.

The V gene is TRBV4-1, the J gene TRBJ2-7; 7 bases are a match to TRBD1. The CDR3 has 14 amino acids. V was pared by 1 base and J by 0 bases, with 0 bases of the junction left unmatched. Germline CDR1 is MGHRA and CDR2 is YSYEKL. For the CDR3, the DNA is TGCGCCAGCAGCCAAGGACAGGGCTCCTACGAGCAGTACTTC. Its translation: CASSQGQGSYEQYF.

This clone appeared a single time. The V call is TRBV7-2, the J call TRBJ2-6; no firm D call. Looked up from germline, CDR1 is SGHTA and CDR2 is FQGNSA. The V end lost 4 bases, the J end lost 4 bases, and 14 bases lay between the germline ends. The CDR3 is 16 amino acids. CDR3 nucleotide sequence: TGTGCCAGCAGCTCCGTGGTGGGGTCCGGGGCCAACGTCCTGACTTTC. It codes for CASSSVVGSGANVLTF.

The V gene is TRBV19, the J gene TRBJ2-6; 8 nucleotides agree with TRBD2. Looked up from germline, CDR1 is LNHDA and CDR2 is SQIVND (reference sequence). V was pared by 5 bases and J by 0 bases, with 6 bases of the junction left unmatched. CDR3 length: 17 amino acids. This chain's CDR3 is CASSSAGDLSGANVLTF. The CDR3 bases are TGTGCCAGTAGTTCAGCGGGGGACCTCTCTGGGGCCAACGTCCTGACTTTC. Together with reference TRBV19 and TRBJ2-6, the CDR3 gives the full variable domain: DGGITQSPKYLFRKEGQNVTLSCEQNLNHDAMYWYRQDPGQGLRLIYYSQIVNDFQKGDIAEGYSVSREKKESFPLTVTSAQKNPTAFYLCASSSAGDLSGANVLTFGAGSRLTVL.

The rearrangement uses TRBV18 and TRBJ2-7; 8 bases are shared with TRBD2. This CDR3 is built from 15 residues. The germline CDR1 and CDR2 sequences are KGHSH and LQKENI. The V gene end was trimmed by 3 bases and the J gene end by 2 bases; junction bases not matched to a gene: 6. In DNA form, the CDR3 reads TGTGCCAGCTCACCTACTAGCGGTCTCGCCTACGAGCAGTACTTC. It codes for CASSPTSGLAYEQYF.